Listed below are T cell receptor beta chains from one sample, sequenced in a study of T-cell reconstitution after alpha-beta-depleted transplantation in children. Each CDR3 protein is one row after TCRdb ran MiXCR on the PCR reads. Seen here are some 200,000 distinct CDR3 sequences, 5.5% to 7% observed once, and the top ten hold 5.5% to 6.5%. Here the sequenced sample was PBMCs, taken before TCRalphabeta/CD19-depleted stem cell transplant. Receptors originate from a boy between 2 and 10 years old with acute lymphoblastic leukemia, due to receive a stem cell transplant. CDR3s include the opening cysteine and the closing phenylalanine or tryptophan. D genes are given only for firm matches. Size values are once, few and many counts, or a class for expanded clones, and some rows have none.

clone_size,j_call,v_call,d_call,cdr3_nt,cdr3_aa
NA,TRBJ2-3,TRBV7-8,TRBD2,TGTGCCAGCAGCTTAGGAAGGTCTAGCGGGGGGCCACGTACGCAGTATTTT,CASSLGRSSGGPRTQYF
medium-sized,TRBJ2-5,TRBV28,NA,TGTGCCAGCAGTTATCAGTTTGAGACCCAGTACTTC,CASSYQFETQYF
many,TRBJ2-5,TRBV7-2,NA,TGTGCCAGCAGCTTTACCCAGCCCCAAGAGACCCAGTACTTC,CASSFTQPQETQYF
many,TRBJ1-5,TRBV2,NA,TGTGCCAGCAGCCAGATCGACGGGCTCGGTCAGCCCCAGCATTTT,CASSQIDGLGQPQHF
many,TRBJ2-7,TRBV10-2,TRBD1,TGCGCCAGCACTAGTCCGGGACAGGGGACCTACGAGCAGTACTTC,CASTSPGQGTYEQYF
many,TRBJ2-7,TRBV28,TRBD2,TGTGCCAGCACCCTCGGCGGGAGGGCCGAGCAGTACTTC,CASTLGGRAEQYF
many,TRBJ2-1,TRBV20-1,TRBD2,TGCAGTGCTAGCGGGGGGGCCGGCAATGAGCAGTTCTTC,CSASGGAGNEQFF
few,TRBJ1-2,TRBV5-1,NA,TGCGCCAGCAGCCTGGACGGACAGATACCTTATGGCTACACCTTC,CASSLDGQIPYGYTF
NA,TRBJ1-1,TRBV7-8,NA,TGTGCCAGCAGCTTAAGTTATCTGACTGAAGCTTTCTTT,CASSLSYLTEAFF
NA,TRBJ2-3,TRBV28,TRBD2,TGTGCCAGCAGTTCTTGGGGGACTAGCTCATTCATCGATACGCAGTATTTT,CASSSWGTSSFIDTQYF
many,TRBJ2-1,TRBV28,TRBD2,TGTGCCAGCAGTTCCACACTAGCGTCCTCCTACAATGAGCAGTTCTTC,CASSSTLASSYNEQFF
few,TRBJ2-3,TRBV5-1,TRBD2,TGCGCCACCGGGGCCGGGACTAGCGGAGATACGCAGTATTTT,CATGAGTSGDTQYF
many,TRBJ2-1,TRBV9,TRBD2,TGTGCCAGCAGCCCTAGCGGGGGGGCCCTCAATTATGAGCAGTTCTTC,CASSPSGGALNYEQFF
many,TRBJ2-3,TRBV7-9,NA,TGTGCCAGCAGCCTCCCTGGGTATGATACGCAGTATTTT,CASSLPGYDTQYF
few,TRBJ2-7,TRBV7-2,NA,TGTGCCAGCAGCTTCCGAGTTTCCTACGAGCAGTACTTC,CASSFRVSYEQYF
NA,TRBJ1-3,TRBV9,NA,TGTGCCAGCAGCGTGATAGATGGAAACACCATATATTTT,CASSVIDGNTIYF
NA,TRBJ2-7,TRBV11-2,TRBD2,TGTGCCAGCAGCCGAGCTAGCGGTTCGTCCTACGAGCAGTACTTC,CASSRASGSSYEQYF
few,TRBJ1-2,TRBV15,NA,TGTGCCACCAGCAGAGATCGGAGCCCCAACTATGGCTACACCTTC,CATSRDRSPNYGYTF
many,TRBJ2-7,TRBV29-1,NA,TGCAGCGTTGGGTCAGGGAACTCCTACGAGCAGTACTTC,CSVGSGNSYEQYF
few,TRBJ2-5,TRBV2,NA,TGTGCCAGCAGTGAAACCGCGGGATCCCAAGAGACCCAGTACTTC,CASSETAGSQETQYF
NA,TRBJ2-5,TRBV6-1,TRBD1,TGTGCCAGCAGTGGAAACAGGGGGCCAGGGGAGACCCAGTACTTC,CASSGNRGPGETQYF
NA,TRBJ2-3,TRBV5-1,TRBD1,TGCGCCAGCAGCTTGGCCGCTCGGACAGGCTACCAAGGACTCACAGATACGCAGTATTTT,CASSLAARTGYQGLTDTQYF
few,TRBJ1-6,TRBV28,NA,TGTGCCAGCAGTGAAACACGGACAGCTCATAATTCACCCCTCCACTTT,CASSETRTAHNSPLHF
few,TRBJ2-1,TRBV6-1,TRBD2,TGTGCCAGCAGTACCTCTTGGAGCGGGGCCTACAATGAGCAGTTCTTC,CASSTSWSGAYNEQFF
NA,TRBJ2-1,TRBV5-1,NA,TGCGCCAGCATGATAGGGGCTAACAATGAGCAGTTCTTC,CASMIGANNEQFF
NA,TRBJ2-7,TRBV11-2,TRBD1,TGTGCCAGCAGCTCGGGACAGTATGGCGAGCAGTACTTC,CASSSGQYGEQYF
few,TRBJ1-2,TRBV7-6,NA,TGTGCCAGCAGCGAGACTGGGGACGGGTACTATGGCTACACCTTC,CASSETGDGYYGYTF
few,TRBJ1-2,TRBV6-1,NA,TGTGCCACCACCCAGGGATCGTTCACCAACTATGGCTACACCTTC,CATTQGSFTNYGYTF
many,TRBJ2-2,TRBV20-1,NA,TGCAGTGCTAGTGGTTTTGGGCAGGGCTTGACCGGGGAGCTGTTTTTT,CSASGFGQGLTGELFF
many,TRBJ2-7,TRBV30,NA,TGTGCCTGGACCGACAGAGGAATCTACGAGCAGTACTTC,CAWTDRGIYEQYF
NA,TRBJ2-7,TRBV5-1,TRBD1,TGCGCCAGCAGCTTAGGACAGGGGCCTACCTACGAGCAGTACTTC,CASSLGQGPTYEQYF
NA,TRBJ2-3,TRBV24-1,NA,TGTGCCACCAGTGCGATGGAATCAGGGACAGATACGCAGTATTTT,CATSAMESGTDTQYF
many,TRBJ2-7,TRBV5-5,NA,TGTGCCAGCAGCTTGGCCCAGGCTATCTCCTACGAGCAGTACTTC,CASSLAQAISYEQYF
few,TRBJ2-7,TRBV27,TRBD1,TGTGCCAGCAGTATAACAGGGGTCAACTACGAGCAGTACTTC,CASSITGVNYEQYF
many,TRBJ2-5,TRBV10-3,TRBD2,TGTGCCATCGGGGGGGGGCAAGAGACCCAGTACTTC,CAIGGGQETQYF
many,TRBJ1-1,TRBV29-1,NA,TGCAGCGTTGTCCGACAGGAGAACACTGAAGCTTTCTTT,CSVVRQENTEAFF
many,TRBJ2-1,TRBV6-2/TRBV6-3,TRBD2,TGTGCCAGCAGTTACCGGACTAGCGGGGGGCATGAGCAGTTCTTC,CASSYRTSGGHEQFF
many,TRBJ2-1,TRBV29-1,NA,TGCAGCGTTGGCAGCGGGGGACAGTACAATGAGCAGTTCTTC,CSVGSGGQYNEQFF
many,TRBJ1-1,TRBV29-1,NA,TGCAGCGTGACCCGCGGGGGCCCCACTGAAGCTTTCTTT,CSVTRGGPTEAFF
many,TRBJ1-4,TRBV5-1,TRBD1,TGCGCCAGCAGCTTTGGGGACAGGGGGGAAAAACTGTTTTTT,CASSFGDRGEKLFF
NA,TRBJ2-2,TRBV15,NA,TGTGCCACCGGAGTCCGGACAGAAGAGGCCGGGGAGCTGTTTTTT,CATGVRTEEAGELFF
many,TRBJ1-6,TRBV6-5,NA,TGTGCCAGCAGTTACGCCCCTCGGGGTGGCTCTTCACCCCTCCACTTT,CASSYAPRGGSSPLHF
few,TRBJ2-1,TRBV7-9,NA,TGTGCCAGCAGCTTCTTAGTCACAGCGCTCCCCTACAATGAGCAGTTCTTC,CASSFLVTALPYNEQFF
NA,TRBJ2-7,TRBV6-2/TRBV6-3,NA,TGTGCCAGCGGATACGGCTACATCTACGAGCAGTACTTC,CASGYGYIYEQYF
NA,TRBJ2-7,TRBV5-5,NA,TGTGCCAGCAGAGGGGCCCTGGTACCCTACGAGCAGTACTTC,CASRGALVPYEQYF
many,TRBJ2-3,TRBV15,NA,TGTGCCACGCGAATTGGGACTGGCACAGATACGCAGTATTTT,CATRIGTGTDTQYF